This T cell receptor beta chain was sequenced during a study of blood T cell repertoires in COVID-19. The CDR3 has 13 residues. The germline V gene has CDR1 LGHNT and CDR2 FRNRAP. Concerning this clone: At one boundary the junction diverges from the germline segment, which might be a read error.

Assay: immunoSEQ multiplex PCR; the TCRdb copy retains only in-frame clones and omits some. The table records 150,000 to 200,000 clones, approximately 91% of them present only once. This TCR came from a man between 18 and 29 years old with acute or convalescent COVID-19. The genes are TRBV12-5 and TRBJ2-1, with D possibly matching TRBD2 (5 bases). Sequenced: peripheral blood. The CDR3 DNA follows: TGTGCTTGTGGACTGACTTCCTACAATGAGCAGTTCTTC. This translates into CACGLTSYNEQFF. Based on the CDR3 plus reference TRBV12-5 and TRBJ2-1, the full variable domain is DARVTQTPRHKVTEMGQEVTMRCQPILGHNTVFWYRQTMMQGLELLAYFRNRAPLDDSGMPKDRFSAEMPDATLATLKIQPSEPRDSAVYFCACGLTSYNEQFFGPGTRLTVL.